This passage covers 15 T cell receptor beta chains from one sample sequenced in a study of Ad26.COV2.S vaccination and SARS-CoV-2 variants. Stated treatment: roughly 18 received Ad26.COV2.S at low or high dose, single or two shots; roughly five received placebo; per-sample allocation not given. Collection of the samples took place on day 63 after the first injection of vaccine or placebo. The repertoire was sequenced with immunoSEQ multiplex PCR; TCRdb's copy has only in-frame clones and lacks some. The table records hundreds of thousands of clones, approximately 92% of them present only once. Sequences were derived from peripheral blood, sampled in a trial of Ad26.COV2.S vaccine versus placebo. These receptors were collected from a person aged 18-60 years who received the Ad26.COV2.S COVID-19 vaccine or a placebo.

The rearrangement uses TRBV7-9 and TRBJ2-2; D is unresolved. Deletions cut 2 bases from V and 4 bases from J, with 11 bases between. The CDR3 is 15 residues long. From germline, CDR1 is SEHNR and CDR2 FQNEAQ (reference sequence). In DNA form, the CDR3 reads TGTGCCAGCAGCTTAAGTCCCCCCCTCACCGGGGAGCTGTTTTTT. Its protein is CASSLSPPLTGELFF. Full variable domain (outside the CDR3, taken from reference TRBV7-9 and TRBJ2-2): DTGVSQNPRHKITKRGQNVTFRCDPISEHNRLYWYRQTLGQGPEFLTYFQNEAQLEKSRLLSDRFSAERPKGSFSTLEIQRTEQGDSAMYLCASSLSPPLTGELFFGEGSRLTVL.

The gene calls are TRBV19 and TRBJ2-5; D remains ambiguous. Germline assignment: CDR1 LNHDA and CDR2 SQIVND (reference sequence). V lost 3 bases and J 7 bases, leaving 6 bases between the germline ends. This CDR3 has 11 residues. The CDR3 region has the DNA TGTGCCAGTAGTATCCCGGGGACCCAGTACTTC. This encodes CASSIPGTQYF.

The chain has TRBV27 and TRBJ2-7; D may correspond to TRBD1 or TRBD2 (5 bases each). Germline CDR1 MNHEY, CDR2 SMNVEV (reference sequence). Trimming took off 4 bases at V and 0 bases at J, with 10 bases between the two ends. This CDR3 has 14 residues. The CDR3 here is CASSWDLSSYEQYF. CDR3 bases: TGTGCCAGCAGTTGGGACCTGAGCTCCTACGAGCAGTACTTC.

The V and J genes are TRBV4-3 and TRBJ1-1; TRBD1 might be the D (6 bases). Trimming removed 0 bases from V and 1 base from J, with 15 bases in between. The CDR3 has 17 residues. Germline-derived CDR1 and CDR2 are LGHNA and YSLEER. CDR3 sequence (DNA): TGCGCCAGCAGCCAAGATCTCGGTTGGGGACAGAACACTGAAGCTTTCTTT. It is translated as CASSQDLGWGQNTEAFF.

The table lists this clone with a count of one. The chain employs TRBV11-2 and TRBJ2-3; D is unresolved. Germline loops: CDR1 SGHAT, CDR2 FQNNGV. Trimming pared 9 bases from V and 0 bases from J, leaving 19 bases between. The CDR3 covers 16 residues. The DNA for the CDR3 is TGTGCCAGTAGCACTGGGTATTCGACAAGCACAGATACGCAGTATTTT. Protein product: CASSTGYSTSTDTQYF.

The gene calls are TRBV5-4 and TRBJ2-7; 11 bases are a match to TRBD2. Germline V lookup: CDR1 SGHNT, CDR2 YYREEE (reference sequence). This CDR3 has 14 amino acids. Trimming at V came to 1 base and at J to 4 bases, leaving 1 base not matched to a gene. CDR3 region: CASSLTSGGYEQYF. CDR3 sequence (DNA): TGTGCCAGCAGCTTGACTAGCGGGGGATACGAGCAGTACTTC.

The CDR3 bases are TGCGCCAGCAGCCACCTGACAGCTTCGAACACCGGGGAGCTGTTTTTT. Translating gives CASSHLTASNTGELFF. This chain joins TRBV5-1 and TRBJ2-2; possibly TRBD1 for D (5 bases). This CDR3 has 16 amino acids. Germline-derived CDR1 and CDR2 are SGHRS and YFSETQ. Trimming left V 4 bases short and J 0 bases short, with 13 bases between.

The table lists this clone with a count of one. DNA for the CDR3: TGTGCCAGCATCCCCGGGACAAAGGGCGGGGAGCTGTTTTTT. Its protein is CASIPGTKGGELFF. The chain couples TRBV28 to TRBJ2-2; tentative D call: TRBD1 (6 bases). Per germline, CDR1 MDHEN and CDR2 SYDVKM. The V end lost 7 bases, the J end lost 7 bases, and 16 bases lay between the germline ends. The CDR3 has 14 residues.

V gene TRBV19 combines with J gene TRBJ2-6; D possibly corresponds to TRBD2 (6 bases). Trimming shortened V by 5 bases and J by 0 bases, and 14 bases separated the two germline ends. The length of the CDR3 is 17 residues. In germline, CDR1 is LNHDA, CDR2 SQIVND (reference sequence). The CDR3 bases are TGTGCCAGTAGTCCCGGGAGTCTGTACTCTGGGGCCAACGTCCTGACTTTC. Amino acids: CASSPGSLYSGANVLTF.

J is TRBJ2-7 and V is TRBV30, with D perhaps being TRBD1 or TRBD2 (5 bases each). Germline CDR1 GTSNPN, CDR2 SVGIG (reference sequence). This CDR3 has 14 residues. Trimming shortened V by 5 bases and J by 1 base, and 15 bases separated the two germline ends. The CDR3 region has the DNA TGTGCCTGGGGCAAAGGGACGTTATCCTACGAGCAGTACTTC. Translation gives CAWGKGTLSYEQYF.

J is TRBJ1-2 and V is TRBV28, with D maybe TRBD1 (6 bases). The CDR3 is 14 amino acids. The germline CDR1 and CDR2 sequences are MDHEN and SYDVKM. V dropped 3 bases and J dropped 3 bases, with 11 bases sitting between them. In DNA form, the CDR3 reads TGTGCCAGCAGTTTTGGGGGGCCCCACTATGGCTACACCTTC. The encoded protein is CASSFGGPHYGYTF.

The chain employs TRBV14 and TRBJ2-3; D possibly corresponds to TRBD1 (5 bases). With 2 bases removed from V and 4 bases from J, the gap between germline ends came to 13 bases. The CDR3 contains 15 residues. Per germline, CDR1 SGHDN and CDR2 FVKESK. DNA for the CDR3: TGTGCCAGCAGCCAATATCAGGGTATCGCAGATACGCAGTATTTT. It is translated as CASSQYQGIADTQYF.

The rearrangement links TRBV5-1 to TRBJ2-7; D might be TRBD1 (6 bases). Per the germline V gene, CDR1 is SGHRS and CDR2 is YFSETQ. Trimming cost V 0 bases and J 4 bases, with 11 bases left between them. The CDR3 consists of 14 residues. The CDR3 DNA sequence: TGCGCCAGCAGCTTGGGTGGGACACAATACGAGCAGTACTTC. It yields the protein CASSLGGTQYEQYF.

This clone was seen just once. The CDR3 DNA follows: TGTGCCAGTAGTCCACCGGGACGGAATCTGAACACTGAAGCTTTCTTT. Translation gives CASSPPGRNLNTEAFF. V gene TRBV19 combines with J gene TRBJ1-1; tentative D call: TRBD1 (5 bases). Trimming took off 5 bases at V and 0 bases at J, with 16 bases between the two ends. This CDR3 comprises 16 residues. CDR1 is LNHDA, CDR2 SQIVND, per germline (reference sequence).

The chain employs TRBV2 and TRBJ2-7, with 11 bases matching TRBD1. Trimming took 10 bases from V and 3 from J; bases not matched to a gene: 8. The CDR3 extends over 14 amino acids. Germline assignment: CDR1 SNHLY and CDR2 FYNNEI. As DNA, the CDR3 is TGTGCCAACTCCCGGGACAGGGGGAACTACGAGCAGTACTTC. Translation gives CANSRDRGNYEQYF. Based on the CDR3 plus reference TRBV2 and TRBJ2-7, the full variable domain is EPEVTQTPSHQVTQMGQEVILRCVPISNHLYFYWYRQILGQKVEFLVSFYNNEISEKSEIFDDQFSVERPDGSNFTLKIRSTKLEDSAMYFCANSRDRGNYEQYFGPGTRLTVT.